The next 23 T cell receptor beta chains were all read from a single sample in a study of cytomegalovirus exposure and HLA in healthy donors. Assay: immunoSEQ multiplex PCR; the TCRdb copy retains only in-frame clones and omits some. Of about 110,000 clones in the sample, almost 96% were seen once. Source material: PBMCs. The receptor source for this set is a young woman in good health and CMV-seronegative.

This chain uses TRBV9 with TRBJ1-1; D may be TRBD1 (6 bases). Germline V CDR1 and CDR2: SGDLS, YYNGEE. The CDR3 has 14 amino acids. V lost 0 bases, J lost 8 bases, and 14 bases lay in between. The CDR3 loop reads CASSVVGQGMEAFF. CDR3 DNA: TGTGCCAGCAGCGTAGTTGGGCAGGGGATGGAAGCTTTCTTT.

This chain uses TRBV7-8 with TRBJ1-6; D unclear. Deletions cut 2 bases from V and 11 bases from J, with 22 bases between. The CDR3 contains 17 residues. CDR1 and CDR2 from the germline V gene are SGHVS and FQNEAQ. The CDR3 DNA follows: TGTGCCAGCAGCTTAAGGGCGCCAACGGCGACCGGGGCACCCCTCCACTTT. Amino acid sequence: CASSLRAPTATGAPLHF.

The CDR3 loop is CASSLSRGDTQYF. The DNA of the CDR3 is TGCGCCAGCAGCTTGTCCCGGGGAGATACGCAGTATTTT. The chain links TRBV5-1 to TRBJ2-3; tentative D call: TRBD2 (5 bases). The CDR3 contains 13 residues. Per the germline V gene, CDR1 is SGHRS and CDR2 is YFSETQ. Trimming stripped 1 base from V and 5 bases from J, with 8 bases between.

The chain carries TRBV5-5 and TRBJ2-5; 11 bases are shared with TRBD2. Germline loops: CDR1 SGHKS, CDR2 YYEKEE (reference sequence). V gave up 0 bases and J gave up 5 bases; unmatched junction bases: 6. The CDR3 covers 16 residues. In DNA, the CDR3 is TGTGCCAGCAGCTTGGGGCGACTAGCGGGGACCGAGACCCAGTACTTC. As protein: CASSLGRLAGTETQYF. The full variable domain, in which reference TRBV5-5 and TRBJ2-5 provide the parts outside the CDR3, is DAGVTQSPTHLIKTRGQQVTLRCSPISGHKSVSWYQQVLGQGPQFIFQYYEKEERGRGNFPDRFSARQFPNYSSELNVNALLLGDSALYLCASSLGRLAGTETQYFGPGTRLLVL.

The rearrangement uses TRBV4-1 and TRBJ1-5, with D possibly being TRBD1 (5 bases). The CDR3 is made up of 17 amino acids. CDR1 and CDR2 from the germline V gene are MGHRA and YSYEKL. V lost 2 bases and J 5 bases, leaving 19 bases between the germline ends. CDR3 region: CASSQPGGPIDDQPQHF. CDR3 nucleotides: TGCGCCAGCAGCCAACCCGGGGGACCCATAGACGATCAGCCCCAGCATTTT.

The V gene is TRBV2, the J gene TRBJ2-5; 14 bases line up with TRBD2. This CDR3 is built from 15 residues. The germline CDR1 and CDR2 sequences are SNHLY and FYNNEI. Unmatched junction bases numbered 6, after V lost 8 bases and J lost 4 bases. CDR3 protein: CASAPTSGGGETQYF. For the CDR3, the DNA is TGTGCCAGCGCCCCGACTAGCGGGGGGGGAGAGACCCAGTACTTC. Variable domain in full (rest from reference TRBV2 and TRBJ2-5): EPEVTQTPSHQVTQMGQEVILRCVPISNHLYFYWYRQILGQKVEFLVSFYNNEISEKSEIFDDQFSVERPDGSNFTLKIRSTKLEDSAMYFCASAPTSGGGETQYFGPGTRLLVL.

This rearrangement joins TRBV27 to TRBJ2-2; TRBD1 aligns across 7 bases. Trimming cost V 6 bases and J 1 base; bases outside gene matches: 8. Germline V lookup: CDR1 MNHEY, CDR2 SMNVEV (reference sequence). This CDR3 contains 16 residues. The CDR3 DNA follows: TGTGCCAGCAGACTTCTCCGGACAGGGAACACCGGGGAGCTGTTTTTT. Translated: CASRLLRTGNTGELFF.

The rearrangement links TRBV5-1 to TRBJ1-6; 9 nucleotides line up with TRBD1. Germline V gene lookup returns CDR1 SGHRS and CDR2 YFSETQ. The CDR3 has 17 residues. With V trimmed by 0 bases and J by 6 bases, 7 bases remained unmatched. In DNA form, the CDR3 reads TGCGCCAGCAGCTTGGCCGGGACAGGGATTCCTAATTCACCCCTCCACTTT. This gives the protein CASSLAGTGIPNSPLHF.

The chain uses TRBV9 and TRBJ2-3, with 14 bases fitting TRBD2. The CDR3 loop spans 17 amino acids. V shed 4 bases, J shed 5 bases, and the junction held 9 bases outside the gene matches. Germline V gene sequence: CDR1 SGDLS, CDR2 YYNGEE. In nucleotides, the CDR3 is TGTGCCAGCAGCACCGAGACTAGCGGGGGGGCTGGAGATACGCAGTATTTT. Translated, it gives CASSTETSGGAGDTQYF.

V usage is TRBV18 and J usage is TRBJ2-1; 7 bases line up with TRBD2. The J segment lost 4 bases and the V segment lost 3 bases, leaving 9 bases of the junction unmatched. The CDR3 loop spans 16 amino acids. The germline V gene has CDR1 KGHSH and CDR2 LQKENI. This CDR3 reads CASSPLRGNQYNEQFF. The CDR3 DNA reads TGTGCCAGCTCACCGCTGCGGGGGAACCAATACAATGAGCAGTTCTTC.

The chain links TRBV28 to TRBJ2-7, with 8 bases that match TRBD1. The CDR3 is made up of 17 amino acids. The germline V gene encodes CDR1 MDHEN and CDR2 SYDVKM. Trimming took 7 bases from V and 3 from J; bases not matched to a gene: 17. Written as DNA, the CDR3 is TGTGCCAGCAAAAACCTCAGGGGGCTTGCCTCGAACTACGAGCAGTACTTC. Amino acid sequence: CASKNLRGLASNYEQYF.

This clone was counted once. J is TRBJ1-4 and V is TRBV6-1; TRBD1 agrees at 8 bases. The CDR3 covers 16 residues. The V gene's germline CDR1 is MNHNS and CDR2 SASEGT. V shed 4 bases and J 8 bases; nucleotides not matched to a gene: 12. CDR3 sequence (DNA): TGTGCCAGCAGTGGAGACCCCCGGGACAGGCCGGAAAAACTGTTTTTT. This sequence encodes CASSGDPRDRPEKLFF.

The chain combines TRBV15 with TRBJ2-3, with D maybe TRBD2 (7 bases). Germline V CDR1 and CDR2: LNHNV, YYDKDF (reference sequence). Between the trimmed V and J ends, which lost 8 bases and 0 bases, there was a span of 15 bases. The CDR3 contains 15 residues. The CDR3 loop reads CATGSGGVSTDTQYF. CDR3 in DNA: TGTGCCACCGGGTCGGGGGGCGTGAGCACAGATACGCAGTATTTT.

The chain links TRBV4-1 to TRBJ1-5; D is unresolved. Germline V gene lookup returns CDR1 MGHRA and CDR2 YSYEKL. The CDR3 spans 13 residues. V was shortened by 4 bases and J by 8 bases, with 12 bases between the two germline ends. This CDR3 is CASSPLSGEPQHF. The CDR3 DNA follows: TGCGCCAGCAGCCCACTAAGCGGGGAGCCCCAGCATTTT.

The J gene is TRBJ1-2, the V gene TRBV28; 7 nucleotides agree with TRBD1. V shed 3 bases, J shed 4 bases, and the junction held 5 bases outside the gene matches. Germline V gives CDR1 MDHEN, CDR2 SYDVKM. The CDR3 has 14 residues. CDR3 sequence reads: CASSFLGGGYGYTF. The CDR3 coding sequence is TGTGCCAGCAGTTTCTTAGGGGGCGGCTATGGCTACACCTTC.

The rearrangement uses TRBV7-3 and TRBJ2-3, with a possible D match to TRBD1 (6 bases). V gave up 2 bases and J gave up 0 bases, with 12 bases separating them. The CDR3 spans 16 residues. Per germline, CDR1 SGHTA and CDR2 FQGTGA. CDR3 coding DNA: TGTGCCAGCAGCTTAGTAGGGGGAGCTAGCACAGATACGCAGTATTTT. Translated, it gives CASSLVGGASTDTQYF.

Here the CDR3 DNA reads TGTGCCAGCAGCTCCGGACAGCTTGAGCAGTTCTTC. This gives the protein CASSSGQLEQFF. The J gene is TRBJ2-1, the V gene TRBV7-9, with D perhaps TRBD1 (6 bases). The CDR3 length is 12 residues. The germline CDR1 and CDR2 sequences are SEHNR and FQNEAQ (reference sequence). V lost 4 bases and J 9 bases, leaving 10 bases between the germline ends.

This clone was observed a single time. The chain carries TRBV5-1 and TRBJ2-2, with a tentative D call TRBD1 (5 bases). The germline gives CDR1 SGHRS, CDR2 YFSETQ. CDR3 size: 14 residues. V shed 7 bases and J shed 0 bases, with 10 bases lying between them. The CDR3 region has the DNA TGCGCCAGCCAGACAGAGCCGAACACCGGGGAGCTGTTTTTT. It is translated as CASQTEPNTGELFF.

The rearrangement uses TRBV4-1 and TRBJ2-1; 7 bases line up with TRBD2. Germline V CDR1 and CDR2: MGHRA, YSYEKL. V was clipped by 0 bases and J by 9 bases; unmatched bases: 8. The CDR3 sequence is 15 residues long. The CDR3 DNA reads TGCGCCAGCAGCCAAGAAAGACAAGCGGGGAGTGAGCAGTTCTTC. As protein: CASSQERQAGSEQFF.

The gene calls are TRBV10-3 and TRBJ2-7, with 8 bases matching TRBD1. The CDR3 loop spans 15 amino acids. The germline CDR1 and CDR2 sequences are ENHRY and SYGVKD. V lost 2 bases to trimming and J lost 2 bases; unmatched junction nucleotides: 5. Here the CDR3 DNA reads TGTGCCATCAGTGAGACGGAACAGGGGGCCTACGAGCAGTACTTC. Its protein is CAISETEQGAYEQYF.

The genes are TRBV15 and TRBJ2-1; TRBD1 aligns across 10 bases. Trimming removed 0 bases from V and 8 bases from J; junction bases left unmatched: 10. Germline CDR1 is LNHNV and CDR2 is YYDKDF (reference sequence). The CDR3 has 17 residues. CDR3 residues: CATSRETGTGVLDEQFF. For the CDR3, the DNA is TGTGCCACCAGCAGAGAAACCGGGACAGGGGTATTGGATGAGCAGTTCTTC.

The chain carries TRBV18 and TRBJ2-7, with D possibly being TRBD2 (5 bases). The V and J ends lost 2 bases and 4 bases respectively, with 12 bases between them. This CDR3 contains 14 residues. CDR1 is KGHSH, CDR2 LQKENI, per germline. CDR3 amino acids: CASSPILGRYEQYF. In DNA form, the CDR3 reads TGTGCCAGCTCACCAATACTAGGGCGTTACGAGCAGTACTTC.

The chain has TRBV10-3 and TRBJ2-5; D uncertain. Germline V CDR1 and CDR2: ENHRY, SYGVKD. The CDR3 is made up of 13 amino acids. The V gene lost 1 base and the J gene lost 5 bases, with 8 bases spanning the gap. This CDR3 reads CAISEFPEETQYF. CDR3 coding DNA: TGTGCCATCAGTGAGTTTCCGGAGGAGACCCAGTACTTC.